This T cell receptor beta chain was captured by sequencing in a study of blood T cell repertoires in COVID-19. On the study more broadly: Some COVID-19 samples were acute and others convalescent; all came from the United States, Italy and Spain. The analysed material was cDNA or gDNA that came from T cells, B-cell-depleted T cells, or PBMCs.

In the original processing: Reference gene primer amplification yielded estimated nucleated cell counts. Profiled with immunoSEQ multiplex PCR; TCRdb holds only in-frame clones, not every one. D and trimming were read from the DNA, whereas the V and J calls and clone size are those reported in that table. There are 210,000 or so clones in the sample; 80% occur only once, and about 7.2% lies in the top ten. The age range of participants was about 18 to 90 years, with residence in 20 to 25 US areas. Germline V gene lookup returns CDR1 SGHDT and CDR2 YYEEEE. Trimming shortened V by 0 bases and J by 4 bases, and 7 bases separated the two germline ends. The CDR3 runs 13 residues.

The rearrangement links TRBV5-6 to TRBJ1-2; tentatively, D is TRBD1 (5 bases). The source material was PBMCs or T cells enriched from blood (not recorded which). This clonotype was sampled from a woman in her forties with acute COVID-19. The CDR3 sequence: CASSLVQAYGYTF. The CDR3 DNA reads TGTGCCAGCAGCTTGGTACAGGCCTATGGCTACACCTTC. The entire variable domain, with the rest obtained from reference TRBV5-6 and TRBJ1-2, is as follows: DAGVTQSPTHLIKTRGQQVTLRCSPKSGHDTVSWYQQALGQGPQFIFQYYEEEERQRGNFPDRFSGHQFPNYSSELNVNALLLGDSALYLCASSLVQAYGYTFGSGTRLTVV.